This TCR beta chain emerged from a study of CXCR3-negative and CXCR3-positive naive CD8 T cells. General study points: Upon cryopreservation, CXCR3 expression partially decreased, and most assays used fresh PBMCs.

All TRB cDNA libraries came from 5' RACE performed with UMI labels. TCRdb re-called the 5' RACE reads, yielding one record per CDR3 amino acid sequence without DNA. In all, the sample yields around 50,000 distinct CDR3 sequences. The CDR3 is 13 residues long. CDR1 is MNHEY, CDR2 SVGEGT, per germline. Turning to this clonotype: Its target is unknown.

The chain recombines TRBV6-2 or TRBV6-3 with TRBJ2-1. The sample taken for sequencing was naive CXCR3- CD8+ T cells from blood. Subset noted: CD45RO-CCR7+CD27+CD95- naive CD8+ T cells lacking CXCR3 (TNR3-). The receptor was derived from a human donor in good health. Some clones in this sample may be carry-over from other donors' samples. The CDR3 reads CASSYSGDNEQFF.